This T cell receptor beta chain was retrieved from a study of shared clonotypes between healthy human individuals. As regards this clone: The antigen remains undetermined.

General study results and limits: Sampling involved blood alone; tissue repertoires likely differ.

The CDR3 is 16 residues long. The J segment lost 8 bases and the V segment lost 5 bases, leaving 15 bases of the junction unmatched. The germline V gene encodes CDR1 SEHNR and CDR2 FQNEAQ (reference sequence). Data came from immunoSEQ multiplex PCR; TCRdb stores just in-frame clones and leaves some out. The sample lists around 500,000 clones; roughly 85% were seen once. The receptor was derived from a woman in her thirties or forties in good health. Some clones in this sample may be carry-over from other donors' samples. The gene calls are TRBV7-9 and TRBJ2-1; TRBD2 matches 7 bases. Sequenced material: PBMCs. The CDR3 sequence is CASSLGGGGGLYEQFF. The DNA for the CDR3 is TGTGCCAGCAGCCTAGGCGGTGGGGGAGGGCTATATGAGCAGTTCTTC.